The source of this T cell receptor (beta chain) is a study of T-cell reconstitution after alpha-beta-depleted transplantation in children (dated by TCRdb to the mid-2010s). The study in broad terms: Using TCR repertoire profiling, the study quantitatively followed how T-cell immune reconstitution unfolded in children after TCRalphabeta/CD19-depleted allogeneic hematopoietic cell transplantation.

To prepare the library, PCR was applied. TCRdb records Illumina HiSeq 2500 as the sequencer. Molecular barcoding was employed in the preparation of TCR libraries, with unique molecular identifiers being used to normalize TCRbeta repertoire quantification. TCRdb reworked the public reads: Q25 trimming with fastp, MiXCR clone assembly, productive beta chains retained. CDR3 protein sequences are deduplicated, and each keeps its most common genes and DNA. The table for this sample lists 350,000 to 450,000 distinct CDR3 sequences; about 20% of them were counted only once. The ten biggest clones cover less than 4.5% of the sample. With respect to this clonotype: It has no known antigen specificity. The input lacks base qualities; no much larger clone sits a single base away.

V and J lose 5 bases and 5 bases, and a span of 11 bases separates them. From the cysteine through the phenylalanine, the CDR3 covers 13 amino acids. Only CDR3 DNA is held: 39 bases, read in frame from base 1. Rearrangement joined TRBV12-3 or TRBV12-4 to TRBJ2-3; the D gene is not confidently resolved. The TCR was taken from a human donor who donated a stem cell graft to a child with acute myeloid leukemia. This material consisted of PBMCs from the stem cell graft donor, taken from the stem cell graft. The CDR3: CASSPPRVDTQYF. The sequenced DNA: TGTGCCAGCAGTCCTCCTCGGGTAGATACGCAGTATTTT.